The present entry profiles one TCR beta chain with its context. These data originate in a study of spatial heterogeneity in lung cancer. As for the study in general: The study observed each unique TCR and UMI combination more than ten times on average in raw reads.

The germline V gene has CDR1 MNHEY and CDR2 SVGEGT. V shed 7 bases and J 5 bases; nucleotides not matched to a gene: 16. This CDR3 has 16 amino acids. Each CDR3 protein is one row after TCRdb ran MiXCR on the 5' RACE reads. Found here are over 45,000 distinct CDR3 sequences, less than 6% of them singletons; the top ten hold over 8.5%. Time point denoted: sample taken at primary tumor resection. Sequencing of whole RNA from tumor, nontumor lung or frozen PBMC involved no sorting. The chain has TRBV6-2 or TRBV6-3 and TRBJ1-1; TRBD1 matches at 7 bases. The TCR was taken from a male donor with early-stage non-small cell lung cancer. Sequenced here: PBMCs, sampled at surgery. CDR3 in DNA: TGTGCCAGCACCGAGCCCTTGGGACAGCCCGGTACTGAAGCTTTCTTT. Translation: CASTEPLGQPGTEAFF.